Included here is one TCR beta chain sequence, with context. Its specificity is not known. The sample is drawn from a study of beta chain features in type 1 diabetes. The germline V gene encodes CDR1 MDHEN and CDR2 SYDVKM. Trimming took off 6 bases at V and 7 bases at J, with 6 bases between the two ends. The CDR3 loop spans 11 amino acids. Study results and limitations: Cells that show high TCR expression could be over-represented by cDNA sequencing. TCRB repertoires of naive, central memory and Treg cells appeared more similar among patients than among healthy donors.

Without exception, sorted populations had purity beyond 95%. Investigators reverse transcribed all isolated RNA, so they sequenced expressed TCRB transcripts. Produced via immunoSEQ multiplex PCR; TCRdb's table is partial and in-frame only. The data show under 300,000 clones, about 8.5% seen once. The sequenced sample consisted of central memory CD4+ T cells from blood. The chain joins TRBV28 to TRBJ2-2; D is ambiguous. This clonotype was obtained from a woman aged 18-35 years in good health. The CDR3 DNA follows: TGTGCCAGCAGACGACGCGGGGAGCTGTTTTTT. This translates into CASRRRGELFF.